The 31 T cell receptor beta chains reported below all come from one sample, sequenced in a study of resident and recirculating memory T cells in vitiligo. The table came from immunoSEQ multiplex PCR; TCRdb's copy has only in-frame clones and leaves some out. The data contain around 76,000 clones, 80% to 95% of them seen just once; the ten biggest clones take up less than 5%. The sequenced sample was blood. These receptors came from a male donor with vitiligo.

The chain links TRBV4-2 to TRBJ2-5; weak D call: TRBD2 (6 bases). This CDR3 is built from 15 residues. CDR1 and CDR2 (germline): LGHNA, YNFKEQ. V lost 4 bases and J 0 bases, leaving 12 bases between the germline ends. Here the CDR3 reads CASSLTGTYQETQYF. CDR3 nucleotides: TGTGCCAGCAGCCTAACCGGGACTTACCAAGAGACCCAGTACTTC.

The genes are TRBV25-1 and TRBJ2-1; D is perhaps TRBD2 (6 bases). Germline CDR1 and CDR2: MGHDK and SYGVNS. V lost 5 bases and J lost 10, with 21 bases in between. This CDR3 contains 15 residues. CDR3 amino acids: CASSQTETGGNEQFF. CDR3 coding DNA: TGTGCCAGCAGTCAAACAGAAACCGGGGGAAACGAGCAGTTCTTC.

The genes are TRBV6-1 and TRBJ2-7; 7 nucleotides match TRBD1. This CDR3 region has 14 residues. The junction had 5 bases not matched to a gene; V was cut back by 4 bases and J by 2 bases. From germline, CDR1 is MNHNS and CDR2 SASEGT. The chain's CDR3 is CASSAPTGPYEQYF. CDR3 DNA: TGTGCCAGCAGTGCCCCGACAGGGCCCTACGAGCAGTACTTC.

The chain couples TRBV9 to TRBJ1-2; D possibly corresponds to TRBD1 (5 bases). CDR3 length: 15 residues. Trimming left V 0 bases short and J 11 bases short, with 20 bases between. CDR1 and CDR2 (germline): SGDLS, YYNGEE. CDR3 amino acids: CASSVDPDGGAAYTF. The CDR3 nucleotides read TGTGCCAGCAGCGTAGACCCGGACGGAGGGGCCGCTTACACCTTC.

The chain links TRBV18 to TRBJ1-1; D is uncertain. V was cut by 3 bases and J by 1 base, with 15 bases left in between. Germline values: CDR1 KGHSH, CDR2 LQKENI. This CDR3 is 16 amino acids long. The CDR3 spells CASSPSRTVSNTEAFF. The CDR3 DNA sequence: TGTGCCAGCTCACCCTCTCGTACAGTTTCGAACACTGAAGCTTTCTTT.

The chain employs TRBV5-5 and TRBJ2-1; no reliable D call. The CDR3 runs to 15 residues. Germline CDR1 and CDR2: SGHKS and YYEKEE (reference sequence). Trimming left V 3 bases short and J 2 bases short, with 12 bases between. CDR3 in amino acids: CASSSQAAAYNEQFF. As DNA, the CDR3 is TGTGCCAGCAGCTCACAAGCCGCGGCCTACAATGAGCAGTTCTTC.

CDR3 nucleotide sequence: TGTGCCTCCCGCTGGGGGGGCGGTGGAAACACCATATATTTT. Translating gives CASRWGGGGNTIYF. The chain combines TRBV30 with TRBJ1-3; tentatively, D is TRBD1 (6 bases). V was clipped by 7 bases and J by 3 bases, with 16 bases between them. The CDR3 runs to 14 residues. Germline V gene data show CDR1 as GTSNPN and CDR2 as SVGIG (reference sequence).

This chain links TRBV5-1 with TRBJ2-3; 14 nucleotides agree with TRBD2. The CDR3 runs 16 residues. V was pared by 8 bases and J by 4 bases, with 9 bases of the junction left unmatched. The V gene's germline CDR1 is SGHRS and CDR2 YFSETQ. Here the CDR3 reads CASNQRTSGGPDTQYF. The CDR3 DNA reads as TGCGCCAGTAACCAGAGGACTAGCGGGGGGCCAGATACGCAGTATTTT. Combining the CDR3 with reference TRBV5-1 and TRBJ2-3 gives the whole variable domain KAGVTQTPRYLIKTRGQQVTLSCSPISGHRSVSWYQQTPGQGLQFLFEYFSETQRNKGNFPGRFSGRQFSNSRSEMNVSTLELGDSALYLCASNQRTSGGPDTQYFGPGTRLTVL.

The chain recombines TRBV27 with TRBJ2-7, with 11 bases that match TRBD1. CDR3 size: 13 residues. V was clipped by 5 bases and J by 5 bases; unmatched bases: 2. CDR1 MNHEY and CDR2 SMNVEV come from the germline V gene (reference sequence). In nucleotides, the CDR3 is TGTGCCAGCAGTGTGGGACAGGGGGACGAGCAGTACTTC. This sequence encodes CASSVGQGDEQYF.

This chain joins TRBV5-1 and TRBJ2-7, with unresolved D. The length of the CDR3 is 15 residues. The V and J ends lost 4 bases and 0 bases respectively, with 14 bases between them. Germline CDR1 is SGHRS and CDR2 is YFSETQ. The DNA of the CDR3 is TGCGCCAGCAGCCCAATAGCCTCGAGCTCCTACGAGCAGTACTTC. Protein: CASSPIASSSYEQYF.

The rearrangement links TRBV18 to TRBJ1-1; 7 bases agree with TRBD1. Trimming removed 3 bases from V and 0 bases from J; junction bases left unmatched: 4. This CDR3 has 15 amino acids. The germline V gene encodes CDR1 KGHSH and CDR2 LQKENI. The CDR3 loop is CASSPGQFMNTEAFF. In DNA form, the CDR3 reads TGTGCCAGCTCACCGGGACAGTTCATGAACACTGAAGCTTTCTTT.

The J gene is TRBJ2-3, the V gene TRBV7-8; TRBD2 aligns across 7 bases. The CDR3 extends over 14 amino acids. The junction had 8 bases not matched to a gene; V was cut back by 5 bases and J by 6 bases. CDR1 and CDR2 from the germline V gene are SGHVS and FQNEAQ. CDR3 in amino acids: CASSLRLAADTQYF. The CDR3 nucleotides are TGTGCCAGCAGCCTCCGACTAGCAGCGGATACGCAGTATTTT.

This rearrangement joins TRBV5-6 to TRBJ2-2; 8 nucleotides line up with TRBD2. This CDR3 region has 15 residues. J was trimmed by 6 bases and V by 1 base; bases with no gene match: 5. In germline, CDR1 is SGHDT, CDR2 YYEEEE. The DNA of the CDR3 is TGTGCCAGCAGCTTGATCCGGGGGGGGGCCGGGGAGCTGTTTTTT. It specifies CASSLIRGGAGELFF.

The rearrangement links TRBV9 to TRBJ1-6, with 10 bases fitting TRBD1. CDR1 is SGDLS and CDR2 is YYNGEE in the germline V gene. This CDR3 is built from 15 residues. J gave up 8 bases and V 4 bases, and 6 bases lay outside the gene matches. The DNA of the CDR3 is TGTGCCAGCAGCCCCGGACAGGGGGAGTATTCACCCCTCCACTTT. Translated, it gives CASSPGQGEYSPLHF.

Remarks on this clone: Additional DNA sequences in this sample encode the identical CDR3. The chain combines TRBV6-1 with TRBJ2-5, with D perhaps matching TRBD1 (5 bases). The CDR3 has 13 residues. V was pared by 6 bases and J by 1 base, with 9 bases between. Germline CDR1 is MNHNS and CDR2 is SASEGT. CDR3 in DNA: TGTGCCAGCAGGGGGCTAAGCCAAGAGACCCAGTACTTC. It yields the protein CASRGLSQETQYF.

The rearrangement joins TRBV27 to TRBJ2-7; 8 bases map to TRBD1. The CDR3 extends over 14 amino acids. J gave up 3 bases and V 5 bases, and 6 bases lay outside the gene matches. Germline V gene data show CDR1 as MNHEY and CDR2 as SMNVEV (reference sequence). CDR3 coding DNA: TGTGCCAGCAGTCCCGTGGGGACAGGCTACGAGCAGTACTTC. Its translation: CASSPVGTGYEQYF.

The chain employs TRBV7-8 and TRBJ1-2; D unresolved. The germline V gene has CDR1 SGHVS and CDR2 FQNEAQ. V was trimmed by 0 bases and J by 7 bases, leaving 12 bases between them. The CDR3 covers 14 residues. CDR3 in amino acids: CASSLARHAGGYTF. CDR3 nucleotide sequence: TGTGCCAGCAGCTTAGCGCGGCATGCTGGTGGCTACACCTTC.

This sequence joins TRBV6-5 and TRBJ1-2, with TRBD1 matching 7 bases. Germline assignment: CDR1 MNHEY and CDR2 SVGAGI. This CDR3 comprises 13 residues. With 5 bases clipped from V and 2 bases from J, the junction kept 2 bases outside the gene matches. CDR3 sequence: CASSKQGNYGYTF. CDR3 coding DNA: TGTGCCAGCAGTAAACAGGGGAACTATGGCTACACCTTC.

V gene TRBV4-1 combines with J gene TRBJ2-2; D is undetermined. CDR1 is MGHRA, CDR2 YSYEKL, per germline. The V end lost 2 bases, the J end lost 8 bases, and 6 bases lay between the germline ends. This CDR3 contains 12 residues. This CDR3 reads CASSQTVGELFF. The DNA for the CDR3 is TGCGCCAGCAGCCAAACGGTGGGGGAGCTGTTTTTT.

The rearrangement links TRBV11-2 to TRBJ2-1; TRBD2 agrees at 8 bases. This CDR3 is built from 15 residues. Losses at the gene ends were 5 bases for V and 1 base for J; bases not matched to a gene: 4. Germline V gene lookup returns CDR1 SGHAT and CDR2 FQNNGV. The CDR3 spells CASSRSGASYNEQFF. The CDR3 DNA reads TGTGCCAGCAGCCGTAGCGGGGCGTCCTACAATGAGCAGTTCTTC.

The rearrangement links TRBV7-9 to TRBJ1-1; D is possibly TRBD1 (5 bases). Trimming left V 3 bases short and J 1 base short, with 6 bases between. Germline values: CDR1 SEHNR, CDR2 FQNEAQ (reference sequence). This CDR3 region has 13 residues. The CDR3 nucleotides are TGTGCCAGCAGCTTCCAGGGGAACACTGAAGCTTTCTTT. It translates to CASSFQGNTEAFF.

The chain recombines TRBV11-2 with TRBJ2-3; TRBD1 might be the D (5 bases). CDR3 length: 15 amino acids. From germline, CDR1 is SGHAT and CDR2 FQNNGV. Trimming pared 3 bases from V and 1 base from J, leaving 11 bases between. CDR3: CASSFVGQGTDTQYF. For the CDR3, the DNA is TGTGCCAGCAGCTTCGTGGGGCAAGGCACAGATACGCAGTATTTT.

This chain connects TRBV4-3 to TRBJ2-7; 9 bases are a match to TRBD2. The V and J ends lost 0 bases and 2 bases, in that order; junction bases with no gene match: 11. CDR3 length: 18 residues. CDR1 and CDR2 from the germline V gene are LGHNA and YSLEER. CDR3 bases: TGCGCCAGCAGCCAAGAGGGCGGGGGGGCGGCTCTTCCCTACGAGCAGTACTTC. Its protein product is CASSQEGGGAALPYEQYF.

The chain couples TRBV9 to TRBJ2-2; TRBD1 might be the D (6 bases). This CDR3 spans 16 amino acids. V dropped 0 bases and J dropped 2 bases, with 11 bases sitting between them. Germline V gene data show CDR1 as SGDLS and CDR2 as YYNGEE. The CDR3 DNA is TGTGCCAGCAGCGTAGAATCAGGGGTTAACACCGGGGAGCTGTTTTTT. It codes for CASSVESGVNTGELFF.

A few counts support this clone. The rearrangement links TRBV4-1 to TRBJ1-1; 7 bases agree with TRBD1. There are 14 residues in the CDR3. Trimming at V came to 7 bases and at J to 5 bases, leaving 10 bases not matched to a gene. Per germline, CDR1 MGHRA and CDR2 YSYEKL. Here the CDR3 reads CASTQRTGRTEAFF. DNA for the CDR3: TGCGCCAGCACCCAGCGGACAGGCAGGACTGAAGCTTTCTTT.

The V call is TRBV28, the J call TRBJ1-1, with D hard to call. CDR3 length equals 13 residues. Trimming stripped 7 bases from V and 10 bases from J, with 19 bases between. Germline V gives CDR1 MDHEN, CDR2 SYDVKM. CDR3 residues: CASNLYPGKVAFF. DNA of the CDR3: TGTGCCAGCAACTTGTACCCGGGGAAAGTAGCTTTCTTT.

The chain carries TRBV7-9 and TRBJ1-3, with 7 bases that match TRBD1. Trimming at V came to 6 bases and at J to 2 bases, leaving 4 bases not matched to a gene. The CDR3 extends over 14 amino acids. Germline loops: CDR1 SEHNR, CDR2 FQNEAQ (reference sequence). The CDR3 DNA is TGTGCCAGCAGTCCCGGGACAGCTGGAAACACCATATATTTT. As protein: CASSPGTAGNTIYF.

The chain recombines TRBV9 with TRBJ2-3; 7 bases map to TRBD2. The ends lost 0 bases at V and 1 base at J; junction bases unmatched: 8. In germline, CDR1 is SGDLS, CDR2 YYNGEE. CDR3 length: 17 residues. This CDR3 is CASSVGGSGFGTDTQYF. The CDR3, as DNA: TGTGCCAGCAGCGTAGGAGGTAGCGGGTTCGGCACAGATACGCAGTATTTT.

The rearrangement links TRBV10-3 to TRBJ1-5; possible D gene TRBD1, 5 bases. Per the germline V gene, CDR1 is ENHRY and CDR2 is SYGVKD. Trimming took off 3 bases at V and 0 bases at J, with 15 bases between the two ends. The CDR3 consists of 17 residues. The CDR3 sequence is CAISDREGPYSNQPQHF. In DNA form, the CDR3 reads TGTGCCATCAGTGACAGGGAAGGCCCCTATAGCAATCAGCCCCAGCATTTT.

The chain employs TRBV18 and TRBJ2-7; TRBD2 matches at 7 bases. The germline V gene has CDR1 KGHSH and CDR2 LQKENI. The CDR3 totals 16 residues. J gave up 4 bases and V 3 bases, and 12 bases lay outside the gene matches. The CDR3 spells CASSPVGAGENYEQYF. The CDR3 DNA reads TGTGCCAGCTCACCGGTAGGGGCGGGGGAGAATTACGAGCAGTACTTC. Full variable domain (outside the CDR3, taken from reference TRBV18 and TRBJ2-7): NAGVMQNPRHLVRRRGQEARLRCSPMKGHSHVYWYRQLPEEGLKFMVYLQKENIIDESGMPKERFSAEFPKEGPSILRIQQVVRGDSAAYFCASSPVGAGENYEQYFGPGTRLTVT.

This clone has a handful of counts. The chain links TRBV30 to TRBJ1-5; tentatively, D is TRBD1 (6 bases). The V and J ends lost 5 bases and 5 bases respectively, with 16 bases between them. The length of the CDR3 is 14 residues. CDR1 is GTSNPN and CDR2 is SVGIG in the germline V gene (reference sequence). The CDR3 nucleotides read TGTGCCTGGGGTACTGGGGGGGCCGATCAGCCCCAGCATTTT. It is translated as CAWGTGGADQPQHF.